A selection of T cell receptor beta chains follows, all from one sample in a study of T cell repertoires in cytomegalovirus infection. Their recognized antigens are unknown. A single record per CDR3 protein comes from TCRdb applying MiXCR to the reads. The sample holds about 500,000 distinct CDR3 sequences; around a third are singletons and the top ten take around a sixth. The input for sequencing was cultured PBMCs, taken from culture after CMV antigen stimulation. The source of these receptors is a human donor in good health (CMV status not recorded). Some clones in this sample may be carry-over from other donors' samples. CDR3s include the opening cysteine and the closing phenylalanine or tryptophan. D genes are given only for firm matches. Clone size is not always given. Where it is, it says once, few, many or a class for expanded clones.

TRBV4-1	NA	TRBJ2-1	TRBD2	CASSQDRTSGRNEQFF	TGCGCCAGCAGCCAAGATCGGACTAGCGGGAGAAATGAGCAGTTCTTC
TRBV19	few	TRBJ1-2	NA	CASSNQGWNGYTF	TGTGCCAGTAGTAACCAGGGGTGGAATGGCTACACCTTC
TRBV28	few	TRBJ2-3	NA	CASTSTGLTDTQYF	TGTGCCAGCACGTCTACAGGGCTAACAGATACGCAGTATTTT
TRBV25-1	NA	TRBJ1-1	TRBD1	CASSEWDRSAEAFF	TGTGCCAGCAGTGAATGGGACAGAAGCGCTGAAGCTTTCTTT
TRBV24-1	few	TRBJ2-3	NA	CATSDPAAGSADTQYF	TGTGCCACCAGTGATCCGGCTGCGGGATCAGCAGATACGCAGTATTTT
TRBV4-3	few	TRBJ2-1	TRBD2	CASSQELAGVYNEQFF	TGCGCCAGCAGCCAAGAACTAGCGGGAGTCTACAATGAGCAGTTCTTC
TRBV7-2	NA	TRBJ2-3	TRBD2	CAGSLAQLALSTDTQYF	TGTGCCGGCAGCTTAGCGCAACTAGCGCTTAGCACAGATACGCAGTATTTT
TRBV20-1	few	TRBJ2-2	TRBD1	CSARGQGADTGELFF	TGCAGTGCTCGCGGACAGGGGGCGGACACCGGGGAGCTGTTTTTT
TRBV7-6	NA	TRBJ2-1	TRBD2	CASSLAGLAGEGYEQFF	TGTGCCAGCAGCTTGGCCGGACTAGCGGGAGAGGGGTATGAGCAGTTCTTC
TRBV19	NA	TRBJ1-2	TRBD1	CASSMPQGAKDGYTF	TGTGCCAGTAGTATGCCCCAGGGGGCGAAGGATGGCTACACCTTC
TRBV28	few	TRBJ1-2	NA	CASSFGTSDYGYTF	TGTGCCAGCAGCTTCGGGACTTCCGACTATGGCTACACCTTC
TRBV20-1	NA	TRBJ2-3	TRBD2	CSAGGTSGSTDTQYF	TGCAGTGCTGGGGGGACTAGCGGGAGTACAGATACGCAGTATTTT
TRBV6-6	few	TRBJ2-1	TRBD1	CASSPDRGHVEQFF	TGTGCCAGCAGTCCGGACAGGGGGCATGTTGAGCAGTTCTTC
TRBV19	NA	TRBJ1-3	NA	CASSLTLGNTIYF	TGTGCCAGTAGCCTAACTTTGGGAAACACCATATATTTT
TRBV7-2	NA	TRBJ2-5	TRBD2	CASSLVLLAAQETQYF	TGTGCCAGCAGCTTAGTACTTCTAGCGGCCCAAGAGACCCAGTACTTC
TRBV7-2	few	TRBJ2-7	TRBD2	CASSLEREFGEQYF	TGTGCCAGCAGCTTAGAGCGGGAGTTCGGCGAGCAGTACTTC
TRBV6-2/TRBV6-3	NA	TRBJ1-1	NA	CASRAIQGATEAFF	TGTGCCAGCAGGGCAATACAGGGAGCCACTGAAGCTTTCTTT
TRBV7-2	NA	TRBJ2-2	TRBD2	CATRPASGSNGELFF	TGTGCCACCCGACCGGCTAGCGGGAGTAACGGGGAGCTGTTTTTT
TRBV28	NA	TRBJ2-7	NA	CASSFKEVLSYEQYF	TGTGCCAGCAGTTTTAAGGAGGTTCTCTCCTACGAGCAGTACTTC
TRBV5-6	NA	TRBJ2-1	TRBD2	CASSGRTSGRYNEQFF	TGTGCCAGCAGCGGGCGGACTAGCGGGAGGTACAATGAGCAGTTCTTC
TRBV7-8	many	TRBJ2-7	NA	CASSHYRDPSWVEQYF	TGTGCCAGCAGTCATTACCGGGACCCTTCGTGGGTCGAGCAGTACTTC
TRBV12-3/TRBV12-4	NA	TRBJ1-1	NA	CASSLDRFGTEAFF	TGTGCCAGCAGCTTAGACAGATTCGGCACTGAAGCTTTCTTT
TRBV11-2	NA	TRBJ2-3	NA	CASSLMADTSSTDTQYF	TGTGCCAGCAGCTTAATGGCGGACACCTCTAGCACAGATACGCAGTATTTT
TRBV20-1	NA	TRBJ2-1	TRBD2	CSASSSGTYNEQFF	TGCAGTGCTAGTTCCAGCGGGACGTACAATGAGCAGTTCTTC
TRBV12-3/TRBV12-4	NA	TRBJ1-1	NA	CASSLVGGQTEAFF	TGTGCCAGCAGTTTAGTCGGGGGGCAAACTGAAGCTTTCTTT
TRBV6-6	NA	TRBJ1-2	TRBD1	CASDRGLPNYGYTF	TGTGCCAGCGACAGGGGCCTCCCTAACTATGGCTACACCTTC
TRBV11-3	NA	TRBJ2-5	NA	CASSLEPREETQYF	TGTGCCAGCAGCTTAGAACCGAGGGAAGAGACCCAGTACTTC
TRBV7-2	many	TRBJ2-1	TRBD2	CASSLAPGLVTDEQFF	TGTGCCAGCAGCTTAGCGCCGGGACTAGTGACCGATGAGCAGTTCTTC
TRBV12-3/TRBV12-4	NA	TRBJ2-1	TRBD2	CASSLSGRVDNEQFF	TGTGCCAGCAGTCTTAGCGGGAGGGTTGACAATGAGCAGTTCTTC
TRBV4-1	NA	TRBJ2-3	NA	CASSQDILAADTQYF	TGCGCCAGCAGCCAAGATATCCTAGCAGCAGATACGCAGTATTTT
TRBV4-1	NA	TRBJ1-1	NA	CASSRGAGDTEAFF	TGCGCCAGCAGCCGAGGCGCTGGGGACACTGAAGCTTTCTTT